The rows below give T cell receptor beta chains drawn from one sample of a study of Graves' ophthalmopathy and Graves' hyperthyroidism. TCRdb passed the multiplex PCR reads through MiXCR, listing each CDR3 protein once. Of around 590,000 distinct CDR3 sequences listed, approximately 37% were seen once; the top ten hold about 4%. What was sequenced was peripheral blood or thyroid tissue (not recorded which). The receptors stem from an adult man with Graves' hyperthyroidism. The conserved cysteine and the conserved F or W are not part of the CDR3 here. A D gene is named only where the DNA matches it firmly. For some rows the clone size is stated as once, few or many, or as a class when expanded; others skip it.

>TRBV20-1|.|many|TRBJ2-6
SAKGPTGANVLT
>TRBV9|.|many|TRBJ1-5
ASSSQGTRNQPQH
>TRBV2|.|many|TRBJ1-2
ASSDGSVRGYT
>TRBV4-1|.|many|TRBJ2-7
ASSQEGLHSYEQY
>TRBV5-6|TRBD1|many|TRBJ1-1
ASSYRGQTMNTEAF
>TRBV20-1|TRBD1|many|TRBJ2-5
SATVTGVRETQY
>TRBV7-2|TRBD2|many|TRBJ2-5
ASSLGVMRGGQETQY
>TRBV7-2|.|.|TRBJ2-3
ASSALDTQY
>TRBV4-1|.|.|TRBJ2-6
ASSQAGVSGANVLT
>TRBV28|.|few|TRBJ1-2
ASSNGRNYGYT
>TRBV5-5|.|.|TRBJ1-1
ASSWPLQGRRITEAF
>TRBV24-1|.|.|TRBJ1-1
ATEVQGMNTEAF
>TRBV7-9|TRBD1|.|TRBJ1-2
ASSPPRQGPYGYT
>TRBV25-1|TRBD1|.|TRBJ1-2
ASSLWPGQGYGYT
>TRBV2|TRBD1|.|TRBJ2-7
ASSDRVGMSGYEQY
>TRBV7-9|TRBD1|few|TRBJ1-6
ASSPDRARRMYNSPLH
>TRBV7-2|.|many|TRBJ2-7
ASSLRPPSYEQY
>TRBV6-5|.|few|TRBJ1-1
ASSYSSGAPPGTEAF
>TRBV19|.|many|TRBJ1-2
ASRTGTNYGYT
>TRBV29-1|.|few|TRBJ2-7
SVAGNLVYEQY
>TRBV29-1|TRBD1|few|TRBJ2-3
SVGQAVADTQY
>TRBV2|.|.|TRBJ2-5
ASLVGGQETQY
>TRBV20-1|TRBD1|many|TRBJ1-5
SASRRGTGDQPQH
>TRBV7-9|TRBD1|.|TRBJ1-2
ARYGQGGPYGYT
>TRBV2|.|.|TRBJ2-7
ASTGNYYEQY
>TRBV7-2|.|few|TRBJ2-5
ASSLVVGARETQY
>TRBV12-3/TRBV12-4|.|.|TRBJ2-7
ASGGTGVRAYEQY
>TRBV5-1|.|.|TRBJ1-2
ASSFQLGDTANYGYT
>TRBV25-1|TRBD1|.|TRBJ1-3
ASNYSIGSGRGTGNTIY
>TRBV2|.|many|TRBJ1-5
ASRRSFNQPQH
>TRBV15|.|.|TRBJ2-7
ATSRDDVGREQY